The next 30 T cell receptor beta chains were all read from a single sample in a study of shared clonotypes between healthy human individuals. The assay was immunoSEQ multiplex PCR, and TCRdb's table has in-frame clones only and misses some. The sample lists over 75,000 clones, 60% to 70% seen once, with approximately 53% in the top ten. Source material: memory CD8+ T cells sorted from blood. As for subset: CD45RO+ cells pooled with CCR7-negative TemRA cells. These receptors all come from a man aged 25-45 years in good health.

This sequence joins TRBV2 and TRBJ2-1; no clear D. This CDR3 region has 13 residues. CDR1 SNHLY and CDR2 FYNNEI come from the germline V gene. V dropped 7 bases and J dropped 3 bases, with 10 bases sitting between them. This chain's CDR3 is CASMGSNYNEQFF. CDR3 coding DNA: TGTGCCAGCATGGGCAGCAACTACAATGAGCAGTTCTTC.

The V call is TRBV5-1, the J call TRBJ2-3; maybe TRBD1 (6 bases). The CDR3 is made up of 15 amino acids. Germline loops: CDR1 SGHRS, CDR2 YFSETQ. V lost 3 bases and J 8 bases, leaving 19 bases between the germline ends. The CDR3 is CASSSRTVSEATQYF. The CDR3, as DNA: TGCGCCAGCAGCTCCCGGACAGTCTCAGAGGCTACGCAGTATTTT.

This clone was seen more than once but under ten times. The V call is TRBV2, the J call TRBJ2-7; 9 nucleotides agree with TRBD1. The CDR3 loop spans 16 amino acids. The V segment lost 4 bases and the J segment 1 base; nucleotides outside the gene matches: 8. CDR1 and CDR2 from the germline V gene are SNHLY and FYNNEI. This chain's CDR3 is CASSGLAGTGSYEQYF. DNA of the CDR3: TGTGCCAGCAGTGGGTTAGCTGGGACAGGGTCCTACGAGCAGTACTTC.

In this sample, this clone turned up a few times. The chain recombines TRBV15 with TRBJ1-5, with D perhaps matching TRBD1 (5 bases). The CDR3 runs to 15 residues. The V gene lost 1 base and the J gene lost 2 bases, with 9 bases spanning the gap. The germline V gene has CDR1 LNHNV and CDR2 YYDKDF (reference sequence). The CDR3, as DNA: TGTGCCACCAGCAGAGTTGGGGCAGGCAATCAGCCCCAGCATTTT. Translation gives CATSRVGAGNQPQHF.

CDR3: CASSLDNSYEQYF. The CDR3 DNA is TGTGCCAGCAGTCTTGACAATTCCTACGAGCAGTACTTC. The chain links TRBV28 to TRBJ2-7; D is unresolved. The CDR3 sequence is 13 residues long. Deletions cut 5 bases from V and 1 base from J, with 9 bases between. Germline lookup yields CDR1 MDHEN and CDR2 SYDVKM.

The V and J genes are TRBV7-9 and TRBJ1-4; maybe TRBD1 (5 bases). Germline-derived CDR1 and CDR2 are SEHNR and FQNEAQ (reference sequence). This CDR3 region has 12 residues. V was cut by 5 bases and J by 13 bases, with 14 bases left in between. The CDR3 DNA reads TGTGCCAGCAGCCCGCAGGGCGAGAGACTGTTTTTT. Protein product: CASSPQGERLFF.

The chain carries TRBV12-5 and TRBJ1-1; D is unclear. The CDR3 is 13 residues long. The V end lost 1 base, the J end lost 5 bases, and 8 bases lay between the germline ends. CDR1 LGHNT and CDR2 FRNRAP come from the germline V gene. CDR3 sequence: CASGLEGGTEAFF. The DNA for the CDR3 is TGTGCTAGTGGTTTGGAGGGAGGAACTGAAGCTTTCTTT.

In its sample, this clone was seen a few times. Just one base apart from a much larger clone, this may be a read error. J is TRBJ2-1 and V is TRBV6-5, with TRBD1 matching over 12 bases. This CDR3 contains 14 residues. J gave up 8 bases and V 5 bases, and 4 bases lay outside the gene matches. CDR1 is MNHEY, CDR2 SVGAGI, per germline. CDR3 DNA: TGTGCCAGCAGTGCCGGGACAGGGGGCTATGAGCAGTTCTTC. This translates into CASSAGTGGYEQFF.

This clone has just a few counts. The rearrangement links TRBV2 to TRBJ1-2, with D hard to call. CDR3 length equals 17 residues. V lost 8 bases and J lost 3, with 25 bases in between. CDR1 and CDR2 (germline): SNHLY, FYNNEI. The CDR3: CASDGGSLEKLDYGYTF. CDR3 sequence (DNA): TGTGCCAGCGATGGAGGGAGTCTTGAGAAGCTGGACTATGGCTACACCTTC. Full variable domain (outside the CDR3, taken from reference TRBV2 and TRBJ1-2): EPEVTQTPSHQVTQMGQEVILRCVPISNHLYFYWYRQILGQKVEFLVSFYNNEISEKSEIFDDQFSVERPDGSNFTLKIRSTKLEDSAMYFCASDGGSLEKLDYGYTFGSGTRLTVV.

The V and J genes are TRBV29-1 and TRBJ2-1; 8 bases agree with TRBD2. Germline CDR1 reads SQVTM; CDR2 reads ANQGSEA. The CDR3 runs to 13 residues. V lost 8 bases and J lost 6; bases outside the gene matches: 9. CDR3 in DNA: TGCAGCTTGGGACTAGTCAGCTCCAATGAGCAGTTCTTC. It is translated as CSLGLVSSNEQFF.

The chain uses TRBV2 and TRBJ1-5; D remains unclear. Trimming pared 3 bases from V and 4 bases from J, leaving 7 bases between. Germline V gives CDR1 SNHLY, CDR2 FYNNEI. CDR3 length: 13 amino acids. CDR3 nucleotides: TGTGCCAGCAGTGAGACGAGGAATCAGCCCCAGCATTTT. This gives the protein CASSETRNQPQHF.

This chain uses TRBV25-1 with TRBJ2-3; D unresolved. The ends were cut back, 3 bases at V and 2 bases at J, with 6 bases in the middle. The germline gives CDR1 MGHDK, CDR2 SYGVNS. This CDR3 spans 13 amino acids. The CDR3 DNA reads TGTGCCAGCAGTGACGCCTACACAGATACGCAGTATTTT. Its translation: CASSDAYTDTQYF.

The rearrangement uses TRBV6-1 and TRBJ2-1; maybe TRBD2 (6 bases). This CDR3 spans 14 amino acids. CDR1 is MNHNS and CDR2 is SASEGT in the germline V gene. Trimming left V 6 bases short and J 8 bases short, with 17 bases between. For the CDR3, the DNA is TGTGCCAGCAGCGGACTAAGCGCCTTGTATGAGCAGTTCTTC. Amino acids: CASSGLSALYEQFF.

The chain links TRBV6-6 to TRBJ2-7; D gene uncertain. The CDR3 length is 11 residues. Between the trimmed V and J ends, which lost 4 bases and 4 bases, there was a span of 5 bases. Germline lookup yields CDR1 MNHNY and CDR2 SVGAGI (reference sequence). CDR3 nucleotide sequence: TGTGCCAGCAGTTTGGGGTACGAGCAGTACTTC. Encoded protein: CASSLGYEQYF.

This sequence joins TRBV21-1 and TRBJ2-5; the table's D call, TRBD2, has no DNA check behind it. TRBV21-1 is shown as a pseudogene. The CDR3 contains 19 residues. CDR3 loop: CASSPPRGLAGDDSETQYF. Here the CDR3 DNA reads TGTGCCAGCAGCCCCCCTCGGGGCCTAGCGGGAGACGATTCAGAGACCCAGTACTTC.

This chain uses TRBV10-3 with TRBJ2-3; 8 bases are shared with TRBD1. The CDR3 runs to 16 residues. The V and J ends lost 2 bases and 3 bases, in that order; junction bases with no gene match: 7. Germline CDR1 ENHRY, CDR2 SYGVKD. The CDR3 coding sequence is TGTGCCATCAGTGAGGGGAGACAGGGGAGGACAGATACGCAGTATTTT. It specifies CAISEGRQGRTDTQYF.

The V gene is TRBV9, the J gene TRBJ2-7; D is possibly TRBD1 (5 bases). Germline V gene lookup returns CDR1 SGDLS and CDR2 YYNGEE. CDR3 length: 15 residues. The V end was cut by 3 bases, the J end by 2 bases, with 15 bases between. The CDR3 spells CASSENVGRTYEQYF. The CDR3 nucleotides are TGTGCCAGCAGCGAGAACGTGGGGCGAACCTACGAGCAGTACTTC.

This clone occurred many times. The rearrangement joins TRBV27 to TRBJ1-4; D is uncertain. Between the trimmed V and J ends, which lost 0 bases and 8 bases, there was a span of 16 bases. This CDR3 region has 16 residues. Germline assignment: CDR1 MNHEY and CDR2 SMNVEV (reference sequence). The CDR3 loop is CASSLSPAGLPEKLFF. DNA of the CDR3: TGTGCCAGCAGTTTATCTCCGGCAGGACTTCCCGAAAAACTGTTTTTT.

In regard to this clone: Other DNA sequences in the same sample also yield this CDR3. V gene TRBV27 combines with J gene TRBJ1-3; no firm D call. Germline V lookup: CDR1 MNHEY, CDR2 SMNVEV (reference sequence). The germline V and J ends were trimmed by 3 bases and 0 bases, with 6 bases remaining between them. The CDR3 is 14 residues long. CDR3 nucleotides: TGTGCCAGCAGTTTGGGTCCCTCTGGAAACACCATATATTTT. Translating it yields CASSLGPSGNTIYF.

V usage is TRBV25-1 and J usage is TRBJ2-2, with 8 nucleotides matching TRBD1. The CDR3 runs 15 residues. Looked up from germline, CDR1 is MGHDK and CDR2 is SYGVNS. V was clipped by 1 base and J by 5 bases; unmatched bases: 3. The CDR3 nucleotides read TGTGCCAGCAGTGAATTAACAGGGGGGACCGGGGAGCTGTTTTTT. Residues: CASSELTGGTGELFF.

This clone was detected only a few times. The gene calls are TRBV6-6 and TRBJ2-7, with 9 bases that match TRBD1. Germline CDR1 reads MNHNY; CDR2 reads SVGAGI (reference sequence). V shed 10 bases, J shed 3 bases, and the junction held 7 bases outside the gene matches. This CDR3 region has 13 residues. This chain's CDR3 is CATSGDRVYEQYF. CDR3 nucleotide sequence: TGTGCCACGTCGGGGGACAGGGTCTACGAGCAGTACTTC.

The genes are TRBV9 and TRBJ2-7, with D hard to call. CDR3 length: 14 amino acids. Trimming left V 4 bases short and J 4 bases short, with 15 bases between. Germline loops: CDR1 SGDLS, CDR2 YYNGEE. This CDR3 is CASSPSQAGYEQYF. The CDR3, as DNA: TGTGCCAGCAGCCCGAGTCAAGCCGGATACGAGCAGTACTTC. Full variable domain (remainder filled in from reference TRBV9 and TRBJ2-7): DSGVTQTPKHLITATGQRVTLRCSPRSGDLSVYWYQQSLDQGLQFLIQYYNGEERAKGNILERFSAQQFPDLHSELNLSSLELGDSALYFCASSPSQAGYEQYFGPGTRLTVT.

The chain links TRBV6-1 to TRBJ2-1; D is unclear. V lost 8 bases and J lost 0, with 11 bases in between. Germline loops: CDR1 MNHNS, CDR2 SASEGT. The CDR3 is 14 amino acids. The CDR3 region has the DNA TGTGCCAGCGAATACAGCAGCTCCTACAATGAGCAGTTCTTC. Translating it yields CASEYSSSYNEQFF.

The gene calls are TRBV5-1 and TRBJ2-1; 9 bases are shared with TRBD2. Germline CDR1 and CDR2: SGHRS and YFSETQ. CDR3 size: 14 residues. V was pared by 5 bases and J by 6 bases, with 6 bases of the junction left unmatched. For the CDR3, the DNA is TGCGCCAGCAGGGAACCAGCGGGAGGCAATGAGCAGTTCTTC. Its protein is CASREPAGGNEQFF.

The chain is built from TRBV25-1 and TRBJ1-1; D unresolved. The V end lost 8 bases, the J end lost 0 bases, and 16 bases lay between the germline ends. From germline, CDR1 is MGHDK and CDR2 SYGVNS. The CDR3 is made up of 15 amino acids. The CDR3 loop is CASERSGNMNTEAFF. Written as DNA, the CDR3 is TGTGCCAGCGAGAGAAGCGGTAACATGAACACTGAAGCTTTCTTT.

This clone was observed once. The genes are TRBV7-9 and TRBJ2-1, with TRBD2 as a possible D gene (6 bases). There are 14 residues in the CDR3. CDR1 is SEHNR, CDR2 FQNEAQ, per germline (reference sequence). Trimming removed 5 bases at V and 2 bases at J, with 10 bases between. The CDR3 region is CASSGDSTYNEQFF. Written as DNA, the CDR3 is TGTGCCAGCAGCGGGGACTCGACCTACAATGAGCAGTTCTTC.

The V gene is TRBV19, the J gene TRBJ1-3; D call uncertain. Trimming removed 4 bases from V and 0 bases from J, with 10 bases in between. Per germline, CDR1 LNHDA and CDR2 SQIVND (reference sequence). There are 15 residues in the CDR3. The DNA for the CDR3 is TGTGCCAGTAGTAAAGACGGGAGCTCTGGAAACACCATATATTTT. Protein product: CASSKDGSSGNTIYF.

About this clone: One end of the junction does not line up with germline, which may come from a read error. This rearrangement joins TRBV7-9 to TRBJ2-5; D might be TRBD1 (5 bases). The germline V gene has CDR1 SEHNR and CDR2 FQNEAQ (reference sequence). The CDR3 consists of 12 residues. The CDR3 is CASSDSGETQYF. DNA of the CDR3: TGTGCTAGCAGCGACTCAGGGGAGACCCAGTACTTC.

This clone was counted between two and nine times. The chain is built from TRBV27 and TRBJ2-6; a weak D match, TRBD2 (6 bases). Trimming cost V 2 bases and J 0 bases, with 20 bases left between them. The CDR3 is 20 residues long. Germline V gives CDR1 MNHEY, CDR2 SMNVEV (reference sequence). The CDR3 protein is CASSLRTGGAKSSGANVLTF. As DNA, the CDR3 is TGTGCCAGCAGTTTACGGACTGGAGGGGCAAAGAGCTCTGGGGCCAACGTCCTGACTTTC. Using reference TRBV27 and TRBJ2-6 for the parts outside the CDR3, the full variable domain is EAQVTQNPRYLITVTGKKLTVTCSQNMNHEYMSWYRQDPGLGLRQIYYSMNVEVTDKGDVPEGYKVSRKEKRNFPLILESPSPNQTSLYFCASSLRTGGAKSSGANVLTFGAGSRLTVL.

This chain joins TRBV18 and TRBJ2-3; D perhaps matches TRBD2 (6 bases). V gave up 1 base and J gave up 2 bases, with 10 bases separating them. This CDR3 contains 15 residues. Looked up from germline, CDR1 is KGHSH and CDR2 is LQKENI. The CDR3: CASSPRSGYTDTQYF. Here the CDR3 DNA reads TGTGCCAGCTCACCACGTAGCGGTTACACAGATACGCAGTATTTT.